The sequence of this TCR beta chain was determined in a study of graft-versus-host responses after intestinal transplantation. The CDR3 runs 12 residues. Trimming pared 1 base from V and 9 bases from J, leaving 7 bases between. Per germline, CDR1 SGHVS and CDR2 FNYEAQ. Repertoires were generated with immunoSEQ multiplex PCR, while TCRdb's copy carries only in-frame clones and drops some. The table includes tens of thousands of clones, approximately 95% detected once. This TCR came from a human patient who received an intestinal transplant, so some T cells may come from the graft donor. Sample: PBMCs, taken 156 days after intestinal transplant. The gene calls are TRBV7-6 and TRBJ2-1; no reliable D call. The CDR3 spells CASSLGEGEQFF. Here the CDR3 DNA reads TGTGCCAGCAGCTTAGGGGAAGGTGAGCAGTTCTTC.